Sequencing of this T cell receptor beta chain was carried out in a study of OX40 agonist ivuxolimab in advanced cancers. Germline V gene sequence: CDR1 SEHNR, CDR2 FQNEAQ (reference sequence). This CDR3 is 15 amino acids long. Trimming left V 5 bases short and J 0 bases short, with 11 bases between. Generated by immunoSEQ multiplex PCR, the TCRdb table keeps only in-frame clones and is missing some. The top ten clones hold 20% of a sample with 60,000 to 85,000 clones, 90% to 95% of them seen once. In regard to this clone: Its target is unknown.

Findings and caveats of the study: In the 0.1 to 3.0 mg/kg range, CD4+ and CD8+ blood T cells had expanded clonally by week 6.

The receptor comes from an adult with an advanced solid tumor such as melanoma, head and neck, liver or kidney cancer. This rearrangement joins TRBV7-9 to TRBJ1-5, with unresolved D. Specimen: CD4+ or CD8+ T cells sorted from blood, collected in a trial of the OX40 agonist ivuxolimab. The CDR3 region has the DNA TGTGCCAGCAGCCTCGACGGTTATAGCAATCAGCCCCAGCATTTT. This gives the protein CASSLDGYSNQPQHF. The whole variable domain, filled in from reference TRBV7-9 and TRBJ1-5, reads DTGVSQNPRHKITKRGQNVTFRCDPISEHNRLYWYRQTLGQGPEFLTYFQNEAQLEKSRLLSDRFSAERPKGSFSTLEIQRTEQGDSAMYLCASSLDGYSNQPQHFGDGTRLSIL.